This is a list of T cell receptor beta chains from one sample in a study of cytomegalovirus exposure and HLA in healthy donors. The protocol was immunoSEQ multiplex PCR, while the TCRdb copy is restricted to in-frame clones and leaves out a portion. The sample gives about 160,000 clones, about 63% of which show up once; 2.8% is in the top ten. The source material was PBMCs. The receptor set was obtained from a woman between 40 and 55 years old in good health and CMV-seropositive. Each CDR3 is given with its conserved first and last residue. D genes are given only for firm matches. Some rows mark clone size as missing; the rest say once, few, many or name a class of expanded clone.

abundance | d_gene | j_gene | v_gene | CDR3nt | CDR3aa
- | - | TRBJ1-5 | TRBV4-1 | TGCGCCAGCAGCTACTTATATGGCAATCAGCCCCAGCATTTT | CASSYLYGNQPQHF
- | - | TRBJ1-2 | TRBV21-1 | TGTGCCAGCGGTTCAGGGTGTGATGGCTACACCTTC | CASGSGCDGYTF
few | TRBD1 | TRBJ1-5 | TRBV4-2 | TGTGCCAGCAGACCTGGGACAGGGATATTTTGGAATCAGCCCCAGAATTTT | CASRPGTGIFWNQPQNF
few | TRBD2 | TRBJ2-7 | TRBV27 | TGTGCCAGCGGCATTATATTGGGACTAGCGGGGACCCCCTACGAGCAGTACTTC | CASGIILGLAGTPYEQYF
- | TRBD1 | TRBJ2-2 | TRBV5-1 | TGCGCCAGCAGCCAACCGGGACAGGGGTCCGGGGAGCTGTTTTTT | CASSQPGQGSGELFF
- | TRBD1 | TRBJ1-2 | TRBV6-1 | TGTGCCAGCAAAGGGGGCAATAACTATGGCTACACCTTC | CASKGGNNYGYTF
few | TRBD1 | TRBJ2-3 | TRBV7-2 | TGTGCCAGCAGCCAGGGACAGGGGGCCACAGATACGCAGTATTTT | CASSQGQGATDTQYF
- | - | TRBJ1-5 | TRBV18 | TGTGCCAGCTCACTAAACAGTGTGGCGAGCAATCAGCCCCAGCATTTT | CASSLNSVASNQPQHF
- | TRBD1 | TRBJ2-3 | TRBV9 | TGTGCCAGCAGCACGGACAGGGGCGCAGATACGCAGTATTTT | CASSTDRGADTQYF
- | TRBD1 | TRBJ2-7 | TRBV19 | TGTGCCAGTAGCCGGATACAGGGGGCATCCTACGAGCAGTACTTC | CASSRIQGASYEQYF
few | - | TRBJ1-1 | TRBV4-3 | TGCGCCAGCAGCCAAGGTACAGCGGACACTGAAGCTTTCTTT | CASSQGTADTEAFF
- | - | TRBJ1-1 | TRBV6-5 | TGTGCCAGCAGGGAGGGCTGGAACACTGAAGCTTTCTTT | CASREGWNTEAFF
few | - | TRBJ1-1 | TRBV18 | TGTGCCAGCTTATCGGGCAGGGTGAACACTGAAGCTTTCTTT | CASLSGRVNTEAFF
- | TRBD1 | TRBJ1-2 | TRBV28 | TGTGCCAGCAGTTTACAGGGGGCGCAAGGCTACACCTTC | CASSLQGAQGYTF
- | - | TRBJ1-2 | TRBV4-3 | TGCGCCAGCAGCCAAGATGCCGGGACTCTCTATGGCTACCCCTTC | CASSQDAGTLYGYPF
- | TRBD2 | TRBJ2-7 | TRBV20-1 | TGCGGTGGGTCTAGCGGTTACGAGCAGTACTTC | CGGSSGYEQYF
- | - | TRBJ2-5 | TRBV7-8 | TGTGCCAGCAGCCCCACCGAGGAGGGCCACCGAGAGACCCAGTACTTC | CASSPTEEGHRETQYF
few | - | TRBJ2-2 | TRBV4-3 | TGCGCCAGCAGCCAAGATGGGACTGTGGGGGGGGAGCTGTTTTTT | CASSQDGTVGGELFF
- | TRBD1 | TRBJ1-4 | TRBV5-4 | TGTGCCAGCAGCACCAAACCCGGACAGGGGAATGAAAAACTGTTTTTT | CASSTKPGQGNEKLFF
- | - | TRBJ1-2 | TRBV7-2 | TGTGCCAGCAGCTTCTCAGGGGTCCATGGCTACACCTTC | CASSFSGVHGYTF
- | TRBD1 | TRBJ1-6 | TRBV5-4 | TGTGCCAGCAGCGGCGAGACAGGGCCCCTATCACCCCTCCACTTT | CASSGETGPLSPLHF
- | TRBD2 | TRBJ2-2 | TRBV11-2 | TGTGCCAGCAGCCCGGCTCCTAGCGGGGGGATGTGGACCGGGGAGCTGTTTTTT | CASSPAPSGGMWTGELFF
- | - | TRBJ1-1 | TRBV6-6 | TGTGCCAGCAGTATGGAAGGGGGCACTGAAGCTTTCTTT | CASSMEGGTEAFF
- | TRBD2 | TRBJ2-1 | TRBV27 | TGTGCCAGCAGTTTATCCAGCGGGGTCTACAATGAGCAGTTCTTC | CASSLSSGVYNEQFF
- | - | TRBJ2-3 | TRBV5-4 | TGTGCCAGCAGGATCTTGGTTGGGGCGGGGACAGATACGCAGTATTTT | CASRILVGAGTDTQYF
- | TRBD2 | TRBJ2-7 | TRBV6-5 | TGTGCCAGCAGTTACTCTAGCGGGGGATCCTACGAGCAGTACTTC | CASSYSSGGSYEQYF
- | TRBD2 | TRBJ2-1 | TRBV18 | TGTGCCAGCTCCCAGACTAGCGGAATTAACAATGAGCAGTTCTTC | CASSQTSGINNEQFF
- | - | TRBJ2-7 | TRBV28 | TGTGCCAGCAGTTTGTACAGGGACGAGCAGTACTTC | CASSLYRDEQYF
- | - | TRBJ2-1 | TRBV19 | TGTGCCAGTAGCGTAACTAGCAGGAATGAGCAGTTCTTC | CASSVTSRNEQFF
- | TRBD1 | TRBJ2-6 | TRBV29-1 | TGCAGCGTTGCGACAGGGGGAGGAGGGGCCAACGTCCTGACTTTC | CSVATGGGGANVLTF
few | - | TRBJ1-1 | TRBV2 | TGTGCCAGCAGTGAAGGAGGGAACACTGAAGCTTTCTTT | CASSEGGNTEAFF
- | - | TRBJ1-2 | TRBV29-1 | TGCAGCGTGACCCCCGGGGAGGGGTTGTTGGGCTACACCTTC | CSVTPGEGLLGYTF
few | - | TRBJ2-7 | TRBV27 | TGTGCCAGCAGTTTAGTCCGTAGCGGCGAGCAGTACTTC | CASSLVRSGEQYF
- | TRBD1 | TRBJ1-3 | TRBV2 | TGTGCCAGCAGTGAATCGAGGACAGGGAATGGAAACACCATATATTTT | CASSESRTGNGNTIYF
- | TRBD2 | TRBJ2-1 | TRBV28 | TGTGCCAGCAGTTTACTAGCGGGACCTTTCAATGAGCAGTTCTTC | CASSLLAGPFNEQFF
- | - | TRBJ2-1 | TRBV11-2 | TGTGCCAGCAGCTTAGGACGCGGGGCGCCCTCCTACAATGAGCAGTTCTTC | CASSLGRGAPSYNEQFF
- | TRBD1 | TRBJ2-1 | TRBV29-1 | TGCAGCGCCCACAGGGGTGCCTACAATGAGCAGTTCTTC | CSAHRGAYNEQFF
- | TRBD1 | TRBJ2-7 | TRBV5-1 | TGCGCCAGCAGCTTGGAGTGGGGACAGCAACGGGCCGAGCAGTACTTC | CASSLEWGQQRAEQYF